This entry lists 32 T cell receptor beta chains sequenced from one sample in a study of cytomegalovirus exposure and HLA in healthy donors. It was with 60 Vbeta and 13 Jbeta primers that the PCR ran. The data were produced by immunoSEQ multiplex PCR, yet TCRdb's version contains in-frame clones alone and is incomplete. The table records more than 150,000 clones, about 80% of them present only once. Sequenced input: PBMCs. The origin of the receptors is a woman aged 25 to 39 in good health and CMV-seronegative.

This clone was seen a single time. The junction departs from germline at one end; a sequencing error may be responsible. The same CDR3 arises from other DNA sequences in this sample as well. CDR3 DNA: TGTGCTAGCAGCTTACCCCCCCGGACATACGGCTACACCTTC. Its translation is CASSLPPRTYGYTF. J is TRBJ1-2 and V is TRBV11-2; a weak D match, TRBD1 (5 bases). CDR1 and CDR2 (germline): SGHAT, FQNNGV. This CDR3 spans 14 amino acids.

V usage is TRBV21-1 and J usage is TRBJ2-3; the D call in the table, TRBD2, was not verified against the DNA. TRBV21-1 is shown as a pseudogene. CDR3 length equals 14 residues. The CDR3 here is CASSKFIGLAGKNF. Written as DNA, the CDR3 is TGTGCCAGCAGCAAATTCATCGGTCTAGCGGGGAAGAATTTT.

This clone came up once. The chain joins TRBV10-3 to TRBJ1-2; 8 nucleotides match TRBD1. Losses at the gene ends were 8 bases for V and 6 bases for J; bases not matched to a gene: 5. This CDR3 is built from 12 residues. Per the germline V gene, CDR1 is ENHRY and CDR2 is SYGVKD. The CDR3 loop is CAIRGQEDGYTF. The CDR3 DNA sequence: TGTGCCATCCGGGGACAGGAGGATGGCTACACCTTC.

V gene TRBV9 combines with J gene TRBJ2-1; 8 bases match TRBD2. J was trimmed by 2 bases and V by 0 bases; bases with no gene match: 7. Germline V lookup: CDR1 SGDLS, CDR2 YYNGEE. This CDR3 is 17 amino acids long. DNA for the CDR3: TGTGCCAGCAGCGTAGGATCCGGGAGGGCCGCCTACAATGAGCAGTTCTTC. This translates into CASSVGSGRAAYNEQFF. The full variable domain, rest sourced from reference TRBV9 and TRBJ2-1, is DSGVTQTPKHLITATGQRVTLRCSPRSGDLSVYWYQQSLDQGLQFLIQYYNGEERAKGNILERFSAQQFPDLHSELNLSSLELGDSALYFCASSVGSGRAAYNEQFFGPGTRLTVL.

The J gene is TRBJ2-1, the V gene TRBV15; D might be TRBD2 (6 bases). The CDR3 is made up of 15 amino acids. Trimming removed 0 bases from V and 4 bases from J, with 10 bases in between. Looked up from germline, CDR1 is LNHNV and CDR2 is YYDKDF (reference sequence). In DNA, the CDR3 is TGTGCCACCAGCAGAGATCGGGGGTCTTACAATGAGCAGTTCTTC. Protein product: CATSRDRGSYNEQFF. The variable domain in full, completed from reference TRBV15 and TRBJ2-1, reads DAMVIQNPRYQVTQFGKPVTLSCSQTLNHNVMYWYQQKSSQAPKLLFHYYDKDFNNEADTPDNFQSRRPNTSFCFLDIRSPGLGDTAMYLCATSRDRGSYNEQFFGPGTRLTVL.

A word on this clone: A read error may account for a junction end that differs from germline. CDR3 DNA sequence: TGTGTCACCAGCAGAGAAGGGTCCTCTGGGGCCAACGGCCTGACTTTC. Amino acids: CVTSREGSSGANGLTF. The J gene is TRBJ2-6, the V gene TRBV15; D perhaps matches TRBD1 (5 bases). This CDR3 has 16 amino acids. Germline assignment: CDR1 LNHNV and CDR2 YYDKDF (reference sequence).

V and J are TRBV5-1 and TRBJ2-5, with 7 bases fitting TRBD2. There are 14 residues in the CDR3. Germline V gene sequence: CDR1 SGHRS, CDR2 YFSETQ. After removal of 2 bases from V and 1 base from J, the junction contained 2 bases not matched to a gene. The CDR3 is CASSFSGGQETQYF. Here the CDR3 DNA reads TGCGCCAGCAGCTTTTCGGGAGGCCAAGAGACCCAGTACTTC. The whole variable domain, filled in from reference TRBV5-1 and TRBJ2-5, reads KAGVTQTPRYLIKTRGQQVTLSCSPISGHRSVSWYQQTPGQGLQFLFEYFSETQRNKGNFPGRFSGRQFSNSRSEMNVSTLELGDSALYLCASSFSGGQETQYFGPGTRLLVL.

The rearrangement joins TRBV19 to TRBJ1-5, with a possible D match to TRBD1 (6 bases). The V and J ends lost 3 bases and 7 bases respectively, with 10 bases between them. Germline CDR1 and CDR2: LNHDA and SQIVND (reference sequence). This CDR3 is 13 amino acids long. CDR3 DNA sequence: TGTGCCAGTAGTATTGAACAGGGCCAGCCCCAGCATTTT. Amino acid sequence: CASSIEQGQPQHF.

CDR3 DNA: TGTGCCACCAGCAGCGTCGGGGGGGCTGAGCAGTTCTTC. This gives the protein CATSSVGGAEQFF. The rearrangement links TRBV15 to TRBJ2-1, with TRBD2 matching over 8 bases. J was trimmed by 9 bases and V by 3 bases; bases with no gene match: 4. Germline V gives CDR1 LNHNV, CDR2 YYDKDF (reference sequence). The CDR3 consists of 13 residues.

J is TRBJ2-3 and V is TRBV6-4; 11 nucleotides match TRBD2. CDR1 MRHNA and CDR2 SNTAGT come from the germline V gene. The CDR3 spans 16 residues. Losses at the gene ends were 7 bases for V and 0 bases for J; bases not matched to a gene: 6. The CDR3 DNA reads TGTGCCAGCAAGCCGGGACTAGCGGTTAGCACAGATACGCAGTATTTT. Its translation is CASKPGLAVSTDTQYF.

For this clone: Distinct nucleotide sequences in the sample also encode this CDR3. The chain employs TRBV5-6 and TRBJ2-5, with TRBD2 as a possible D gene (6 bases). V was clipped by 4 bases and J by 2 bases, with 9 bases between them. CDR3 length: 13 residues. Looked up from germline, CDR1 is SGHDT and CDR2 is YYEEEE. The CDR3 protein is CASSLGLQETQYF. In DNA, the CDR3 is TGTGCCAGCAGCCTGGGACTTCAAGAGACCCAGTACTTC.

This chain connects TRBV21-1 to TRBJ2-6; TRBD1, as called in the table, went unchecked against the DNA. TRBV21-1 is a pseudogene locus. This CDR3 region has 18 residues. The chain's CDR3 is CASSKRAQGALGANVLTF. CDR3 coding DNA: TGTGCCAGCAGCAAACGAGCCCAGGGGGCACTTGGGGCCAACGTCCTGACTTTC.

CDR3 sequence reads: CASSEEGGGQYYEQYF. CDR3 in DNA: TGTGCCAGCAGTGAAGAAGGGGGAGGGCAATACTACGAGCAGTACTTC. The genes are TRBV6-1 and TRBJ2-7; possible D gene TRBD2, 7 bases. Germline V lookup: CDR1 MNHNS, CDR2 SASEGT. The CDR3 has 16 amino acids. Trimming removed 1 base from V and 3 bases from J, with 16 bases in between.

This sequence joins TRBV18 and TRBJ2-1, with 10 bases fitting TRBD1. Looked up from germline, CDR1 is KGHSH and CDR2 is LQKENI. V trimming: 8 bases; J trimming: 8 bases; junction bases outside the gene matches: 3. This CDR3 has 12 residues. DNA for the CDR3: TGTGCCAGCGGACAGGGGGGTTATGAGCAGTTCTTC. This codes for CASGQGGYEQFF.

The chain uses TRBV15 and TRBJ1-5, with D possibly TRBD1 on 6 matching bases. Looked up from germline, CDR1 is LNHNV and CDR2 is YYDKDF (reference sequence). CDR3 length: 16 amino acids. V was shortened by 0 bases and J by 7 bases, with 16 bases between the two germline ends. For the CDR3, the DNA is TGTGCCACCAGCAGAGACAATCCCACAGGGTCCCAGCCCCAGCATTTT. This translates into CATSRDNPTGSQPQHF.

The chain has TRBV19 and TRBJ2-7; a possible D gene is TRBD1 (5 bases). Trimming removed 3 bases at V and 0 bases at J, with 15 bases between. Per germline, CDR1 LNHDA and CDR2 SQIVND (reference sequence). CDR3 length equals 16 residues. For the CDR3, the DNA is TGTGCCAGTAGTATTTACCAGACAGCGAGCTCCTACGAGCAGTACTTC. This encodes CASSIYQTASSYEQYF.

V is TRBV25-1 and J is TRBJ2-1, with TRBD1 as a possible D gene (5 bases). CDR1 MGHDK and CDR2 SYGVNS come from the germline V gene. CDR3 length: 12 amino acids. Trimming removed 3 bases from V and 9 bases from J, with 9 bases in between. The CDR3 sequence: CASSEGLTEQFF. The CDR3 nucleotides are TGTGCCAGCAGTGAGGGGCTGACTGAGCAGTTCTTC. The full variable domain, its missing parts supplied by reference TRBV25-1 and TRBJ2-1, is EADIYQTPRYLVIGTGKKITLECSQTMGHDKMYWYQQDPGMELHLIHYSYGVNSTEKGDLSSESTVSRIRTEHFPLTLESARPSHTSQYLCASSEGLTEQFFGPGTRLTVL.

The rearrangement links TRBV7-7 to TRBJ2-7; a weak D match, TRBD1 (5 bases). V lost 5 bases, J lost 3 bases, and 17 bases lay in between. CDR3 size: 15 residues. Germline values: CDR1 SSHAT, CDR2 FNYEAQ (reference sequence). CDR3 sequence (DNA): TGTGCCAGCAGCCCTACGACAGCGCCGGTCTACGAGCAGTACTTC. Translating it yields CASSPTTAPVYEQYF.

The chain carries TRBV11-2 and TRBJ2-1; 9 nucleotides line up with TRBD1. The ends lost 6 bases at V and 9 bases at J; junction bases unmatched: 9. Germline CDR1 and CDR2: SGHAT and FQNNGV. CDR3 size: 14 residues. Written as DNA, the CDR3 is TGTGCCAGCAGAAACCGGGGACAGGGCGGTGAGCAGTTCTTC. Protein sequence: CASRNRGQGGEQFF. The full variable domain, its missing parts supplied by reference TRBV11-2 and TRBJ2-1, is EAGVAQSPRYKIIEKRQSVAFWCNPISGHATLYWYQQILGQGPKLLIQFQNNGVVDDSQLPKDRFSAERLKGVDSTLKIQPAKLEDSAVYLCASRNRGQGGEQFFGPGTRLTVL.

This clone was detected a few times. The V and J genes are TRBV11-2 and TRBJ1-1; D gene uncertain. Germline loops: CDR1 SGHAT, CDR2 FQNNGV. V was shortened by 5 bases and J by 11 bases, with 12 bases between the two germline ends. There are 11 residues in the CDR3. As DNA, the CDR3 is TGTGCCAGCAGCCCCTTTTCGGGGGCTTTCTTT. It encodes CASSPFSGAFF.

V and J are TRBV6-5 and TRBJ2-7; 7 nucleotides align to TRBD1. Trimming removed 0 bases from V and 2 bases from J; junction bases left unmatched: 7. The CDR3 extends over 16 amino acids. Per germline, CDR1 MNHEY and CDR2 SVGAGI. CDR3 region: CASSYSYGTETYEQYF. The CDR3 coding sequence is TGTGCCAGCAGTTACTCTTACGGGACAGAAACCTACGAGCAGTACTTC.

There are a few counts of this clone. This sequence joins TRBV6-5 and TRBJ2-5; 11 bases agree with TRBD2. This CDR3 has 13 amino acids. The germline gives CDR1 MNHEY, CDR2 SVGAGI. V shed 5 bases, J shed 7 bases, and the junction held 3 bases outside the gene matches. The CDR3 DNA follows: TGTGCCAGCAGTCACGGGACTAGCGGGACCCAGTACTTC. This gives the protein CASSHGTSGTQYF.

This rearrangement joins TRBV6-1 to TRBJ2-6; TRBD2 agrees at 7 bases. The CDR3 has 18 residues. Germline CDR1 MNHNS, CDR2 SASEGT. V gave up 1 base and J gave up 3 bases; unmatched junction bases: 9. CDR3 nucleotides: TGTGCCAGCAGTGAAGACGAAGGACTAGTATATGGGGCCAACGTCCTGACTTTC. This encodes CASSEDEGLVYGANVLTF.

This clone has more than one count but fewer than ten. The gene calls are TRBV7-9 and TRBJ1-1; 7 positions agree with TRBD1. J gave up 1 base and V 5 bases, and 4 bases lay outside the gene matches. Germline CDR1 and CDR2: SEHNR and FQNEAQ (reference sequence). This CDR3 comprises 14 residues. The CDR3 DNA reads as TGTGCCAGCAGCCCGCGACAGGGGAACACTGAAGCTTTCTTT. This sequence encodes CASSPRQGNTEAFF. The entire variable domain, with the rest obtained from reference TRBV7-9 and TRBJ1-1, is as follows: DTGVSQNPRHKITKRGQNVTFRCDPISEHNRLYWYRQTLGQGPEFLTYFQNEAQLEKSRLLSDRFSAERPKGSFSTLEIQRTEQGDSAMYLCASSPRQGNTEAFFGQGTRLTVV.

J is TRBJ2-1 and V is TRBV10-3; 7 positions agree with TRBD1. V was pared by 4 bases and J by 2 bases, with 8 bases of the junction left unmatched. Germline assignment: CDR1 ENHRY and CDR2 SYGVKD. The CDR3 runs 16 residues. The DNA for the CDR3 is TGTGCCATCAGTGCGTATGGGACAGACCCCTACAATGAGCAGTTCTTC. This gives the protein CAISAYGTDPYNEQFF.

The chain carries TRBV11-2 and TRBJ2-3; possibly TRBD2 for D (6 bases). Looked up from germline, CDR1 is SGHAT and CDR2 is FQNNGV. V lost 3 bases and J lost 3, with 10 bases in between. This CDR3 comprises 14 residues. CDR3 amino acids: CASSFNSGTDTQYF. The CDR3 DNA reads TGTGCCAGCAGCTTCAATAGCGGTACAGATACGCAGTATTTT.

This sequence joins TRBV28 and TRBJ1-4, with TRBD1 matching over 8 bases. The germline CDR1 and CDR2 sequences are MDHEN and SYDVKM. J lost 8 bases, V lost 6 bases, and 8 bases had no gene match. CDR3 length: 14 amino acids. The CDR3, as DNA: TGTGCCAGCAGACTCCCAGGGGGCGGCGAAAAACTGTTTTTT. Its translation: CASRLPGGGEKLFF. Full variable domain (outside the CDR3, taken from reference TRBV28 and TRBJ1-4): DVKVTQSSRYLVKRTGEKVFLECVQDMDHENMFWYRQDPGLGLRLIYFSYDVKMKEKGDIPEGYSVSREKKERFSLILESASTNQTSMYLCASRLPGGGEKLFFGSGTQLSVL.

The J gene is TRBJ2-3, the V gene TRBV30; 13 nucleotides agree with TRBD2. The V segment lost 2 bases and the J segment 3 bases; nucleotides outside the gene matches: 8. The CDR3 extends over 17 amino acids. The V gene's germline CDR1 is GTSNPN and CDR2 SVGIG (reference sequence). The CDR3 sequence: CAWSLLRTSGRTDTQYF. DNA of the CDR3: TGTGCCTGGAGTTTACTGCGGACTAGCGGGAGAACAGATACGCAGTATTTT.

The rearrangement links TRBV5-6 to TRBJ1-5; 7 positions agree with TRBD1. Germline values: CDR1 SGHDT, CDR2 YYEEEE. V shed 3 bases and J 7 bases; nucleotides not matched to a gene: 10. The CDR3 spans 15 residues. The CDR3 coding sequence is TGTGCCAGCAGCTACGGACAGGTCCGGGGCCAGCCCCAGCATTTT. As protein: CASSYGQVRGQPQHF.

This clone occurred a few times. The V call is TRBV6-5, the J call TRBJ2-3, with D perhaps TRBD1 (6 bases). V was clipped by 4 bases and J by 4 bases, with 18 bases between them. In germline, CDR1 is MNHEY, CDR2 SVGAGI. The CDR3 is made up of 16 amino acids. The CDR3 DNA follows: TGTGCCAGCAGTTCTACCGGGACGAAGGGGGCAGATACGCAGTATTTT. This gives the protein CASSSTGTKGADTQYF.

The V and J genes are TRBV28 and TRBJ1-5; the match to TRBD1 covers 10 bases. Germline CDR1 and CDR2: MDHEN and SYDVKM. The CDR3 length is 15 residues. Unmatched junction bases numbered 4, after V lost 5 bases and J lost 3 bases. CDR3 DNA: TGTGCCAGCAGTCCCGGGACAGGGGCCAATCAGCCCCAGCATTTT. Translating it yields CASSPGTGANQPQHF.

The chain uses TRBV6-5 and TRBJ1-1; D is uncertain. Per germline, CDR1 MNHEY and CDR2 SVGAGI. There are 13 residues in the CDR3. V shed 0 bases and J shed 5 bases, with 7 bases lying between them. CDR3 loop: CASSYSGGTEAFF. CDR3 DNA sequence: TGTGCCAGCAGTTACTCTGGCGGGACTGAAGCTTTCTTT.